Shown below are 16 T cell receptor beta chains from a single sample sequenced in a study of identifying expanded T cells in peripheral blood. Using immunoSEQ multiplex PCR, the repertoire was profiled, and TCRdb retains in-frame clones only, with some absent. The profile shows some 100,000 clones, over 75% of them singletons. The specimen sequenced was blood. The origin of the receptors is a person aged 18 to 70 in good health.

The chain recombines TRBV10-3 with TRBJ2-1, with D maybe TRBD2 (6 bases). Per germline, CDR1 ENHRY and CDR2 SYGVKD. Trimming shortened V by 3 bases and J by 0 bases, and 12 bases separated the two germline ends. This CDR3 has 16 residues. Here the CDR3 DNA reads TGTGCCATCAGTGAATTTGGGAGGAGCTCCTACAATGAGCAGTTCTTC. Its translation is CAISEFGRSSYNEQFF.

V usage is TRBV7-9 and J usage is TRBJ1-4, with 10 nucleotides matching TRBD1. From germline, CDR1 is SEHNR and CDR2 FQNEAQ (reference sequence). The V segment lost 3 bases and the J segment 7 bases; nucleotides outside the gene matches: 2. CDR3 length: 14 amino acids. The CDR3 loop is CASSFGTGAEKLFF. The CDR3, as DNA: TGTGCCAGCAGCTTCGGGACAGGGGCTGAAAAACTGTTTTTT.

Of note for this clone: A read error may account for a junction end that differs from germline. This chain links TRBV4-1 with TRBJ2-5; D is possibly TRBD2 (5 bases). The germline V gene encodes CDR1 MGHRA and CDR2 YSYEKL. The CDR3 extends over 15 amino acids. The CDR3 nucleotides are TGTGCCAGCAGCCAAGAGTATGGCGGGCAAGAGACCCAGTACTTC. Protein sequence: CASSQEYGGQETQYF.

The V and J genes are TRBV11-2 and TRBJ2-5; 16 bases are shared with TRBD2. Losses at the gene ends were 6 bases for V and 4 bases for J; bases not matched to a gene: 11. This CDR3 has 18 amino acids. Per germline, CDR1 SGHAT and CDR2 FQNNGV. CDR3 in amino acids: CASSPEGLAGGSGETQYF. CDR3 bases: TGTGCCAGCAGTCCAGAGGGACTAGCGGGGGGGTCGGGAGAGACCCAGTACTTC.

This sequence joins TRBV5-1 and TRBJ2-3; a weak D match, TRBD2 (6 bases). The CDR3 has 14 amino acids. V was pared by 2 bases and J by 4 bases, with 11 bases between. Germline V lookup: CDR1 SGHRS, CDR2 YFSETQ. CDR3 nucleotides: TGCGCCAGCAGCTTCGGGGGAATGGCAGATACGCAGTATTTT. Translated, it gives CASSFGGMADTQYF.

This clone was detected a few times. The J gene is TRBJ2-7, the V gene TRBV2, with TRBD2 as a possible D gene (6 bases). Trimming left V 2 bases short and J 6 bases short, with 23 bases between. The germline gives CDR1 SNHLY, CDR2 FYNNEI. This CDR3 is built from 17 residues. In DNA, the CDR3 is TGTGCCAGCAGTGAAACCCCCCCCAGGGAATGGGACTCCGAGCAGTACTTC. It encodes CASSETPPREWDSEQYF. The full variable domain, its missing parts supplied by reference TRBV2 and TRBJ2-7, is EPEVTQTPSHQVTQMGQEVILRCVPISNHLYFYWYRQILGQKVEFLVSFYNNEISEKSEIFDDQFSVERPDGSNFTLKIRSTKLEDSAMYFCASSETPPREWDSEQYFGPGTRLTVT.

This clone has just a few counts. V and J are TRBV30 and TRBJ1-1; 9 bases fit TRBD1. The junction had 2 bases not matched to a gene; V was cut back by 4 bases and J by 5 bases. This CDR3 has 12 amino acids. From germline, CDR1 is GTSNPN and CDR2 SVGIG (reference sequence). The CDR3 coding sequence is TGTGCCTGGACCGGACAGGGGACTGAAGCTTTCTTT. It translates to CAWTGQGTEAFF. The whole variable domain, remainder taken from reference TRBV30 and TRBJ1-1, is SQTIHQWPATLVQPVGSPLSLECTVEGTSNPNLYWYRQAAGRGLQLLFYSVGIGQISSEVPQNLSASRPQDRQFILSSKKLLLSDSGFYLCAWTGQGTEAFFGQGTRLTVV.

The rearrangement links TRBV29-1 to TRBJ2-1; 9 nucleotides line up with TRBD2. Germline CDR1 and CDR2: SQVTM and ANQGSEA. The CDR3 is 16 residues long. The J segment lost 7 bases and the V segment lost 0 bases, leaving 10 bases of the junction unmatched. CDR3 bases: TGCAGCGTTGAAGATCGGGCGGGGGGGCCACGGAATGAGCAGTTCTTC. This sequence encodes CSVEDRAGGPRNEQFF.

The chain recombines TRBV6-5 with TRBJ1-1; D uncertain. Trimming left V 0 bases short and J 3 bases short, with 8 bases between. Germline V gene lookup returns CDR1 MNHEY and CDR2 SVGAGI. CDR3 length: 14 residues. The CDR3 DNA follows: TGTGCCAGCAGTTACTCGAGAGGATACACTGAAGCTTTCTTT. Translation: CASSYSRGYTEAFF.

The chain links TRBV14 to TRBJ2-3; 11 bases align to TRBD2. The junction had 14 bases not matched to a gene; V was cut back by 4 bases and J by 2 bases. Per the germline V gene, CDR1 is SGHDN and CDR2 is FVKESK. The CDR3 has 19 amino acids. CDR3 DNA sequence: TGTGCCAGCAGCCCACTTCAAAAGACTAGCGGGGACTTCACAGATACGCAGTATTTT. Protein: CASSPLQKTSGDFTDTQYF.

Here the CDR3 reads CASSAGTTQGTQYF. The CDR3 coding sequence is TGTGCCAGCAGCGCAGGAACTACCCAGGGGACCCAGTACTTC. The chain recombines TRBV9 with TRBJ2-5, with D possibly matching TRBD1 (5 bases). The CDR3 covers 14 residues. V shed 3 bases and J shed 7 bases, with 16 bases lying between them. Germline values: CDR1 SGDLS, CDR2 YYNGEE.

The chain links TRBV27 to TRBJ2-2; possibly TRBD1 for D (5 bases). V was pared by 8 bases and J by 7 bases, with 17 bases between. Germline V gene data show CDR1 as MNHEY and CDR2 as SMNVEV (reference sequence). This CDR3 region has 14 residues. This CDR3 is CASGRLTDFGELFF. As DNA, the CDR3 is TGTGCCAGCGGACGGCTGACAGATTTCGGGGAGCTGTTTTTT.

The chain joins TRBV19 to TRBJ1-2; 8 nucleotides agree with TRBD1. The CDR3 contains 16 residues. J gave up 0 bases and V 8 bases, and 11 bases lay outside the gene matches. The germline gives CDR1 LNHDA, CDR2 SQIVND (reference sequence). The CDR3 DNA sequence: TGTGCCAGTTCGGATGACAGGGGTAGGACTAACTATGGCTACACCTTC. As protein: CASSDDRGRTNYGYTF.

The rearrangement uses TRBV14 and TRBJ2-3; D gene unclear. Germline V lookup: CDR1 SGHDN, CDR2 FVKESK. This CDR3 comprises 14 residues. V was clipped by 2 bases and J by 0 bases, with 6 bases between them. The CDR3 loop is CASSQTSSTDTQYF. CDR3 coding DNA: TGTGCCAGCAGCCAAACCTCTAGCACAGATACGCAGTATTTT.

The chain uses TRBV5-4 and TRBJ2-7; D not resolved. Deletions cut 0 bases from V and 0 bases from J, with 4 bases between. The CDR3 length is 13 residues. The germline V gene has CDR1 SGHNT and CDR2 YYREEE (reference sequence). The CDR3 loop is CASSLGVSYEQYF. DNA of the CDR3: TGTGCCAGCAGCTTGGGAGTCTCCTACGAGCAGTACTTC.

The chain recombines TRBV11-2 with TRBJ1-4; no reliable D call. Trimming cost V 3 bases and J 5 bases, with 7 bases left between them. The CDR3 sequence is 13 residues long. Germline CDR1 and CDR2: SGHAT and FQNNGV. This CDR3 reads CASSLTLNEKLFF. In nucleotides, the CDR3 is TGTGCCAGCAGCTTGACCTTGAATGAAAAACTGTTTTTT.